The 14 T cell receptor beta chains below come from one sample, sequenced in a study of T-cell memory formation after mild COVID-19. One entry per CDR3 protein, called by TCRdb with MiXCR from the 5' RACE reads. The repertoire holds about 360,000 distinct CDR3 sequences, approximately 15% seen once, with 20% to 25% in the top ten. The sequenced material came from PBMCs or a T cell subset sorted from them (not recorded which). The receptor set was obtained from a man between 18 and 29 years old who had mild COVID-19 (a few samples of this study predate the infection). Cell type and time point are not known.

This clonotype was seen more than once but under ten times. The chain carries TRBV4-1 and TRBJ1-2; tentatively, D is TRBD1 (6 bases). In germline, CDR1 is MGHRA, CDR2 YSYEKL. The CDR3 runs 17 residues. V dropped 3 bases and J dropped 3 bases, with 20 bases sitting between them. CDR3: CASSHVGTRYKDYGYTF. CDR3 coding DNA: TGCGCCAGCAGCCACGTGGGGACACGGTATAAGGACTATGGCTACACCTTC.

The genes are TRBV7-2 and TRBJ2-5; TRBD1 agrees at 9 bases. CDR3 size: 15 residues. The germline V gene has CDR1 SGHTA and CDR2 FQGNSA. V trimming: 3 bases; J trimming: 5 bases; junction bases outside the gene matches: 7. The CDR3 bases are TGTGCCAGCAGCTTTAAACAGGGGGCATGGGAGACCCAGTACTTC. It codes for CASSFKQGAWETQYF.

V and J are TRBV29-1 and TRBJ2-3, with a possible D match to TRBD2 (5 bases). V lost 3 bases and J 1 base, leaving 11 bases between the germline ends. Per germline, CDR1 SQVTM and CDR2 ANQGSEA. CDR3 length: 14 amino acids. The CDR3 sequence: CSVDMGAGTDTQYF. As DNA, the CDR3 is TGCAGCGTTGATATGGGAGCAGGCACAGATACGCAGTATTTT.

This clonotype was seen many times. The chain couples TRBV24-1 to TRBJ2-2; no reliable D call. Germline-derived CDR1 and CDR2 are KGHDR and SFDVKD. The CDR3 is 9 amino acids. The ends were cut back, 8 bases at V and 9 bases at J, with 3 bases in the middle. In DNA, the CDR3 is TGTGCCACCATCCGGGAGCTGTTTTTT. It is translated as CATIRELFF.

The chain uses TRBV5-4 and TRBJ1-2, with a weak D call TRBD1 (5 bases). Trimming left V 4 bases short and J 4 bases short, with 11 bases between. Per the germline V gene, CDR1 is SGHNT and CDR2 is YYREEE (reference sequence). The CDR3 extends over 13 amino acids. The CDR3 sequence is CASSPPGSYGYTF. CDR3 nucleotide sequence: TGTGCCAGCAGCCCCCCAGGGTCCTATGGCTACACCTTC.

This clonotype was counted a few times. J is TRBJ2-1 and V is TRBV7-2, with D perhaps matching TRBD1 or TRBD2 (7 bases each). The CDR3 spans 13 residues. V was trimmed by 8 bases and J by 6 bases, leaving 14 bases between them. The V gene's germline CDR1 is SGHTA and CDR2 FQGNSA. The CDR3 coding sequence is TGTGCCAGCCTCCAGGGGGGGGGCAATGAGCAGTTCTTC. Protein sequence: CASLQGGGNEQFF. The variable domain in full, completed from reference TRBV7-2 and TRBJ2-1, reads GAGVSQSPSNKVTEKGKDVELRCDPISGHTALYWYRQSLGQGLEFLIYFQGNSAPDKSGLPSDRFSAERTGGSVSTLTIQRTQQEDSAVYLCASLQGGGNEQFFGPGTRLTVL.

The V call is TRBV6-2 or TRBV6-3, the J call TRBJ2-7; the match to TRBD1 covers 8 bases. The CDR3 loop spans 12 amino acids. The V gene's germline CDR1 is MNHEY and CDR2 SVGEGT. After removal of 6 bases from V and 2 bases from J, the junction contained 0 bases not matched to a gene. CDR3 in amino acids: CASRDRAYEQYV. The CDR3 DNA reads TGTGCCAGCAGGGACAGGGCCTACGAGCAGTACGTC.

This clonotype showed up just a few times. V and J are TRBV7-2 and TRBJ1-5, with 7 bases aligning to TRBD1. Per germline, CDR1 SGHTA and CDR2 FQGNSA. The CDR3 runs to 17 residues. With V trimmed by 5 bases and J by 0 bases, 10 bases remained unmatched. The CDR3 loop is CASSARTGGYSNQPQHF. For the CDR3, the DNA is TGTGCCAGCAGCGCCCGGACAGGCGGTTATAGCAATCAGCCCCAGCATTTT.

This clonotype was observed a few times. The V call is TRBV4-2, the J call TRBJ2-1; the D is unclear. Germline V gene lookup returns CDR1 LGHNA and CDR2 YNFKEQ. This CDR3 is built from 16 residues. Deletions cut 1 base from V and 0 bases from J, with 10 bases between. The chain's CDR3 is CASSQVSDSSYNEQFF. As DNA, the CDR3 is TGTGCCAGCAGCCAAGTATCTGATAGCTCCTACAATGAGCAGTTCTTC.

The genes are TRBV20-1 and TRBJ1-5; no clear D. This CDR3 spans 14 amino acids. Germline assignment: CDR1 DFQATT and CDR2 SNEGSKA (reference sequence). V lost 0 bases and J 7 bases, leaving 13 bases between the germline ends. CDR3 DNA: TGCAGTGCTAGAGATGTGAGGGTTGGACAGCCCCAGCATTTT. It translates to CSARDVRVGQPQHF.

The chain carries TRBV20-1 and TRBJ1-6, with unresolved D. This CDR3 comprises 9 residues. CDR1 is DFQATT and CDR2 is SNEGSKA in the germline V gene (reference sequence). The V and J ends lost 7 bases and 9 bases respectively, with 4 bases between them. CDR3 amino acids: CSGSSPLHF. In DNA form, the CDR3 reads TGCAGTGGGAGTTCACCCCTCCACTTT.

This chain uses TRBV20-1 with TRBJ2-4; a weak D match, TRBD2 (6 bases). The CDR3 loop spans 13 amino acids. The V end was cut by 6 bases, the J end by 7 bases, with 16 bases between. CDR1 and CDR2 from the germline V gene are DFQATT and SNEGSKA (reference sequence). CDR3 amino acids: CSAEYWGVNIQYF. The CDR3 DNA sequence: TGCAGTGCGGAATATTGGGGGGTGAACATTCAGTACTTC.

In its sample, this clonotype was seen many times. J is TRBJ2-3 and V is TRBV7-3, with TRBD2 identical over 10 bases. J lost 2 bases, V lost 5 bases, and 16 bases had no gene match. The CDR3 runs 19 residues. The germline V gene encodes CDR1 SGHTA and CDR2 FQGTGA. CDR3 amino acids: CASSQTVSLAGDFTDTQYF. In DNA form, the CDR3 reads TGTGCCAGCAGCCAAACGGTTTCGCTAGCGGGGGACTTCACAGATACGCAGTATTTT.

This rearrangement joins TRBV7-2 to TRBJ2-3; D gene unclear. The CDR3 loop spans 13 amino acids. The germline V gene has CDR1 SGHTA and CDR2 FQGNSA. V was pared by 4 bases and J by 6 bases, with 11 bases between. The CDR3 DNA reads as TGTGCCAGCAGCTCCAACTCGGCGGATACGCAGTATTTT. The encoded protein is CASSSNSADTQYF.